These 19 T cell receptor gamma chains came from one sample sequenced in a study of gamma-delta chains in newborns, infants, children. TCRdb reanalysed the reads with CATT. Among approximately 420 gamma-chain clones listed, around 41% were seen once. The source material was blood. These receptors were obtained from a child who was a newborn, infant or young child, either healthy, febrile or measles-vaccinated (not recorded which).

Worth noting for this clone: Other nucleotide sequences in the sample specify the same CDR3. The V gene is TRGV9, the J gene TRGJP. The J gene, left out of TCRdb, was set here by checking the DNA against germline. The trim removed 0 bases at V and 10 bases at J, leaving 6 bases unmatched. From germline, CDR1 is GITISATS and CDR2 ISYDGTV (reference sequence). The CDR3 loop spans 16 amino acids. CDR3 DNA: TGTGCCTTGTGGGAGGTGCGAGGATTGGGCAAAAAAATCAAGGTATTT. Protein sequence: CALWEVRGLGKKIKVF.

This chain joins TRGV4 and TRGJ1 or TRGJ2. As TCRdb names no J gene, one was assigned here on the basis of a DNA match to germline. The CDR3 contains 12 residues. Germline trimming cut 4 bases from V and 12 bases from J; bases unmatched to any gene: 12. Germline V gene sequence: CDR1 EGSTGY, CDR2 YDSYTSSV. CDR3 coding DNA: TGTGCCACCTGGGACCACGCCTGTAGGAAACTCTTT. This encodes CATWDHACRKLF.

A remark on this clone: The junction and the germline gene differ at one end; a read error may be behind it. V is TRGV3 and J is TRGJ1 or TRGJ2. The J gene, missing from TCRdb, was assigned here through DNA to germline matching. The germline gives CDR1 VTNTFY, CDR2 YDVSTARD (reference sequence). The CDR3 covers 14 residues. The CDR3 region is CATWDVRNYHKKLF. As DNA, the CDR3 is TGTGCCACCTGGGACGTGCGGAATTATCATAAGAAACTCTTT.

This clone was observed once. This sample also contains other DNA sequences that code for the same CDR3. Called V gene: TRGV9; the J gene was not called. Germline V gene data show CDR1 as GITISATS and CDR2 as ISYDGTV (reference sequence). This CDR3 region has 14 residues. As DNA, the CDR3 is TGTGCCTTGTGGGAGGTGCGGAGGTATTATAAGAAACTATTT. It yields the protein CALWEVRRYYKKLF.

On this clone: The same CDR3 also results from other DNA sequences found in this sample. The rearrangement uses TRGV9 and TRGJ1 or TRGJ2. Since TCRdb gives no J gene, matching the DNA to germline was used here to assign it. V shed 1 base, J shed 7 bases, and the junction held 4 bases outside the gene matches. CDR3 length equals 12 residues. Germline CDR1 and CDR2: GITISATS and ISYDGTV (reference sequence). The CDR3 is CALWEVGYKKLF. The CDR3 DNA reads TGTGCCTTGTGGGAGGTTGGATATAAGAAACTCTTT.

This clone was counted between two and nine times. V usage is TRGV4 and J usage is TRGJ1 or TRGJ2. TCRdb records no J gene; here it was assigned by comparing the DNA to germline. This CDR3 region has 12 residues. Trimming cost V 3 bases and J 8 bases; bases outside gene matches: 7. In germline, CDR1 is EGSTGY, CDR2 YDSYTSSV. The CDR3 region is CATWDWRNKKLF. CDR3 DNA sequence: TGTGCCACCTGGGATTGGAGGAATAAGAAACTCTTT.

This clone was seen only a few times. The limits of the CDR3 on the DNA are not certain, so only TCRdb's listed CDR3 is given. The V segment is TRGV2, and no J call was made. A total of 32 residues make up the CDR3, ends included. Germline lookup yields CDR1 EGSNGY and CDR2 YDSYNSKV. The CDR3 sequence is CATWDGPIIIRNSLAVEQHLLSQVSIGRIQHF.

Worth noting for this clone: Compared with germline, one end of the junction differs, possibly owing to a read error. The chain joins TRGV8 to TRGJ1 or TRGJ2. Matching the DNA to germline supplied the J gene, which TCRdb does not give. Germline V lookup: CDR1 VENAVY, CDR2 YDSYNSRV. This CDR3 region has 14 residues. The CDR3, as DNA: TGCGCCACCTGGACCCCTCGGGGTTATTATAAGAAACTCTTT. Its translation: CATWTPRGYYKKLF.

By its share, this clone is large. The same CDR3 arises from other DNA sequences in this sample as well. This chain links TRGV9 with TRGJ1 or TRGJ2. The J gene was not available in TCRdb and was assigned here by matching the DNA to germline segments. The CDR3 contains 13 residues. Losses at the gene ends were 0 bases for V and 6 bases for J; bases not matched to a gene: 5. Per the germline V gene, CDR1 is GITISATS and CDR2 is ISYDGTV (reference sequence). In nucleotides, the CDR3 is TGTGCCTTGTGGGAGGTGCGGGGTTATAAGAAACTCTTT. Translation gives CALWEVRGYKKLF.

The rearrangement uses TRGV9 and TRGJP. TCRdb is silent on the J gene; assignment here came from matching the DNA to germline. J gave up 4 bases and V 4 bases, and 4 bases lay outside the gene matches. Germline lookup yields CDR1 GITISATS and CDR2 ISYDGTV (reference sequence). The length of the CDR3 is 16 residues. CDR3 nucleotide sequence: TGTGCCTTGTGGGACCGTCAAGAGTTGGGCAAAAAAATCAAGGTATTT. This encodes CALWDRQELGKKIKVF.

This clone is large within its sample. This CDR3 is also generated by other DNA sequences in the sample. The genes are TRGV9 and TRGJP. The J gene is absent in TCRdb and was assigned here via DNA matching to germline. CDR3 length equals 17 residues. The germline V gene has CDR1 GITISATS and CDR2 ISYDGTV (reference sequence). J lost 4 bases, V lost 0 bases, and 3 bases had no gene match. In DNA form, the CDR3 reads TGTGCCTTGTGGGAGGTGCAACAAGAGTTGGGCAAAAAAATCAAGGTATTT. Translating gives CALWEVQQELGKKIKVF.

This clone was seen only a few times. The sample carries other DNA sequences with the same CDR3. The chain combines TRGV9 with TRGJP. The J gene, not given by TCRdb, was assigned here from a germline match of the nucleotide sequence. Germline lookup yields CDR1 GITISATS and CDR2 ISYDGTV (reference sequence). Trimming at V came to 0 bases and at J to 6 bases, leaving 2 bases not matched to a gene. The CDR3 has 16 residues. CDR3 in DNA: TGTGCCTTGTGGGAGGTGGGAGAGTTGGGCAAAAAAATCAAGGTATTT. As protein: CALWEVGELGKKIKVF.

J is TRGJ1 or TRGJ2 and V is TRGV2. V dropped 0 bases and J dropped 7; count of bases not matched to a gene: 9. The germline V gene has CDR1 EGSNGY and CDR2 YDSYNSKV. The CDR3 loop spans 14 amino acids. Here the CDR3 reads CATWDGWLGYKKLF. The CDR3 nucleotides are TGTGCCACCTGGGACGGGTGGTTAGGGTATAAGAAACTCTTT.

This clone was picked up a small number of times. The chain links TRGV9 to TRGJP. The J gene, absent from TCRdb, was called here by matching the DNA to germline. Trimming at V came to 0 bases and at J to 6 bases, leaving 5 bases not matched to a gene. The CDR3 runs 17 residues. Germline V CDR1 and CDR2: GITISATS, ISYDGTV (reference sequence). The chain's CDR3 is CALWEVQAELGKKIKVF. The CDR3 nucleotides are TGTGCCTTGTGGGAGGTGCAAGCAGAGTTGGGCAAAAAAATCAAGGTATTT.

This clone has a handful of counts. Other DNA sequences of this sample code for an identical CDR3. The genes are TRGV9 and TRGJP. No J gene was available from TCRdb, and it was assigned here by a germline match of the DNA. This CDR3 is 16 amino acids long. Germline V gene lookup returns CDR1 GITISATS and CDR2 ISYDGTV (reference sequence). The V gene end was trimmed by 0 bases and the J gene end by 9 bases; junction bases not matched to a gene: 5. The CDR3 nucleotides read TGTGCCTTGTGGGAGGTGAGGGGGTTGGGCAAAAAAATCAAGGTATTT. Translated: CALWEVRGLGKKIKVF.

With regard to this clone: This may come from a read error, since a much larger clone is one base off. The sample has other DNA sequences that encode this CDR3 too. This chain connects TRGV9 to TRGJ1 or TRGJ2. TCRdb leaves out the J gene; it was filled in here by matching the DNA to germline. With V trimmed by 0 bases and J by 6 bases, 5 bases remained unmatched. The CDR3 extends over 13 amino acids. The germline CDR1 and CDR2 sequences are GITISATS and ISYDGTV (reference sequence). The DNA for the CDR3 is TGTGCCTTGTGGGAGGTGCGAGGTTATAAGAAACTCTTT. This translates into CALWEVRGYKKLF.

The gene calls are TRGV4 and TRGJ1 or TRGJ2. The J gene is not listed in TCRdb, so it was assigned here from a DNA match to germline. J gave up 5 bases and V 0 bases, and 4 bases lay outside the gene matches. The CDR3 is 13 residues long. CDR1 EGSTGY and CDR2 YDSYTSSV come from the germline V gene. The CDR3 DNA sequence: TGTGCCACCTGGGATGGGCCAGATTATAAGAAACTCTTT. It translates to CATWDGPDYKKLF.

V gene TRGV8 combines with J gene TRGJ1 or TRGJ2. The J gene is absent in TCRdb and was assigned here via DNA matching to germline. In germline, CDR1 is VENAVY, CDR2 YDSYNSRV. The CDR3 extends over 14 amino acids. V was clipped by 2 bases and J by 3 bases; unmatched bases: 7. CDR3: CATWDTQFYYKKLF. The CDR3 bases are TGTGCCACCTGGGATACGCAATTTTATTATAAGAAACTCTTT.

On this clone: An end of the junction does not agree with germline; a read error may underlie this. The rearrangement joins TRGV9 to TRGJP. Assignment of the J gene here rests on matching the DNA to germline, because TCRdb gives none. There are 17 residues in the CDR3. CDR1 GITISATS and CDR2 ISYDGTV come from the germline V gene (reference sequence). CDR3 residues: CALWEGRQGLGKKIKVF. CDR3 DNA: TGTGCCTTGTGGGAGGGGCGGCAAGGGTTGGGCAAAAAAATCAAGGTATTT.